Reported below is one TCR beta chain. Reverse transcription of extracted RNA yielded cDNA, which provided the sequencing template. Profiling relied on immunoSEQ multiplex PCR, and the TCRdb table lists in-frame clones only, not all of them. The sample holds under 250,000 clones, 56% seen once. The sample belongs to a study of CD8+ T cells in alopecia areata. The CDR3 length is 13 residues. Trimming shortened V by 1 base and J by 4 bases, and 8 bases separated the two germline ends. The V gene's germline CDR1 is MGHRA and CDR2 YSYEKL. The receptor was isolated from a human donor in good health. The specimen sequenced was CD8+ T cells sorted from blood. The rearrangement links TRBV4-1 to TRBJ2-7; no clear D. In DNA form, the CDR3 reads TGCGCCAGCAGCCAAGGGGCTGGGTACGAGCAGTACTTC. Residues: CASSQGAGYEQYF.